Listed below are T cell receptor beta chains from one sample, sequenced in a study of cytomegalovirus exposure and HLA in healthy donors. Sequencing was performed with immunoSEQ multiplex PCR; in TCRdb, only in-frame clones are kept and a portion is missing. The sample lists some 250,000 clones; 85% to 90% were seen once. Sequencing input: PBMCs. The receptors here all came from a woman in her late teens or twenties in good health and CMV-seronegative. CDR3s include the opening cysteine and the closing phenylalanine or tryptophan. Fields, in order: CDR3 DNA, CDR3 protein, V gene, D gene, J gene, clone size. The D gene is left open where the match is weak. A clone size is listed for some rows: how often the clone was seen (once, few, many), or a class if it is expanded.

cdr3_nt: TGCGCCAGCAGCTTGGTATCGGGGAGGGATGAAAAACTGTTTTTT
cdr3_aa: CASSLVSGRDEKLFF
v_call: TRBV5-1
d_call: NA
j_call: TRBJ1-4
clone_size: NA

cdr3_nt: TGCGCCAGCAGACAACCCCGGGACAGGGGTCAGGCCGGGGAGCTGTTTTTT
cdr3_aa: CASRQPRDRGQAGELFF
v_call: TRBV4-1
d_call: TRBD1
j_call: TRBJ2-2
clone_size: NA

cdr3_nt: TGTGCCAGCAGACCGGGACACTCGGCAGACATTCAGTACTTC
cdr3_aa: CASRPGHSADIQYF
v_call: TRBV7-2
d_call: NA
j_call: TRBJ2-4
clone_size: NA

cdr3_nt: TGCAGCGTTGTATCAGTCCCAGGGGAGCTGTTTTTT
cdr3_aa: CSVVSVPGELFF
v_call: TRBV29-1
d_call: NA
j_call: TRBJ2-2
clone_size: NA

cdr3_nt: TGCGCCAGCAGCCCTGCCCGGACAGGAATCTACGAGCAGTACTTC
cdr3_aa: CASSPARTGIYEQYF
v_call: TRBV5-1
d_call: TRBD1
j_call: TRBJ2-7
clone_size: NA

cdr3_nt: TGCGCCAGCAGTCAATCGGGGGACAGGGGGATCGGTAGCAATCAGCCCCAGCATTTT
cdr3_aa: CASSQSGDRGIGSNQPQHF
v_call: TRBV23-1
d_call: TRBD1
j_call: TRBJ1-5
clone_size: NA

cdr3_nt: TGTGCCAGCTCACCATCCGGTTTTCTAGCGGGTTACACCGGGGAGCTGTTTTTT
cdr3_aa: CASSPSGFLAGYTGELFF
v_call: TRBV18
d_call: TRBD2
j_call: TRBJ2-2
clone_size: NA

cdr3_nt: TGTGCCAGCAGCCTCCGACAAGACTATGGCTACACCTTC
cdr3_aa: CASSLRQDYGYTF
v_call: TRBV7-9
d_call: NA
j_call: TRBJ1-2
clone_size: NA

cdr3_nt: TGTGCCTGGAGTGTATCAGCGGTATCTGAGCAGTTCTTC
cdr3_aa: CAWSVSAVSEQFF
v_call: TRBV30
d_call: NA
j_call: TRBJ2-1
clone_size: NA

cdr3_nt: TGTGCCAGCAGTTCGACAGTTAACCACGAAAAACTGTTTTTT
cdr3_aa: CASSSTVNHEKLFF
v_call: TRBV27
d_call: NA
j_call: TRBJ1-4
clone_size: once

cdr3_nt: TGTGCCACCGGACAGGCCCGCAATCAGCCCCAGCATTTT
cdr3_aa: CATGQARNQPQHF
v_call: TRBV27
d_call: TRBD1
j_call: TRBJ1-5
clone_size: NA

cdr3_nt: TGCGCCAGCAGCTTGGCATTGAACACTGAAGCTTTCTTT
cdr3_aa: CASSLALNTEAFF
v_call: TRBV5-1
d_call: NA
j_call: TRBJ1-1
clone_size: NA

cdr3_nt: TGTGCCAGCAGTCACCGGCCCGGACAGGGCCTGTATGGCTACACCTTC
cdr3_aa: CASSHRPGQGLYGYTF
v_call: TRBV28
d_call: TRBD1
j_call: TRBJ1-2
clone_size: NA

cdr3_nt: TGTGCCAGCAGTGAAGCGCAGGGGGAGGTCATGGCTGAAGCTTTCTTT
cdr3_aa: CASSEAQGEVMAEAFF
v_call: TRBV2
d_call: TRBD1
j_call: TRBJ1-1
clone_size: NA

cdr3_nt: TGCGCCAGCAGCCAACCTCTCAGGGCTGGAAACACCATATATTTT
cdr3_aa: CASSQPLRAGNTIYF
v_call: TRBV4-1
d_call: NA
j_call: TRBJ1-3
clone_size: once

cdr3_nt: TGCGCCAGCAGGGGGAGGGACACGGCCCAGCATTTT
cdr3_aa: CASRGRDTAQHF
v_call: TRBV10-2
d_call: NA
j_call: TRBJ1-5
clone_size: NA

cdr3_nt: TGCGCCAGCAGCCCAGGACAGACTAACTATGGCTACACCTTC
cdr3_aa: CASSPGQTNYGYTF
v_call: TRBV5-1
d_call: NA
j_call: TRBJ1-2
clone_size: NA

cdr3_nt: TGTGCCAGTGGCCCTGGGACAGCCTACGAGCAGTACTTC
cdr3_aa: CASGPGTAYEQYF
v_call: TRBV19
d_call: TRBD1
j_call: TRBJ2-7
clone_size: once

cdr3_nt: TGTGCCAGCAGCGCACGGACAGGGCCTAGCACAGATACGCAGTATTTT
cdr3_aa: CASSARTGPSTDTQYF
v_call: TRBV9
d_call: TRBD1
j_call: TRBJ2-3
clone_size: NA

cdr3_nt: TGTGCCAGCAGCTTTATCAAGGGAGTTGTTGGTGACACTGAAGCTTTCTTT
cdr3_aa: CASSFIKGVVGDTEAFF
v_call: TRBV7-9
d_call: NA
j_call: TRBJ1-1
clone_size: NA

cdr3_nt: TGTGCCAGCAGCTCCGGAGGCCCTAGCGGAAAGTTCTTC
cdr3_aa: CASSSGGPSGKFF
v_call: TRBV7-9
d_call: TRBD2
j_call: TRBJ2-1
clone_size: NA

cdr3_nt: TGCGCCAGCAGCTACGACGGACAGGGGGCTGGCTATGGCTACACCTTC
cdr3_aa: CASSYDGQGAGYGYTF
v_call: TRBV5-1
d_call: TRBD1
j_call: TRBJ1-2
clone_size: NA

cdr3_nt: TGCAGCGTTGCAGGGGATAAGGGAGATTCACCCCTCCACTTT
cdr3_aa: CSVAGDKGDSPLHF
v_call: TRBV29-1
d_call: NA
j_call: TRBJ1-6
clone_size: NA

cdr3_nt: TGCGCCAGCAGCCATCCAAGCGGTGAAAAACTGTTTTTT
cdr3_aa: CASSHPSGEKLFF
v_call: TRBV4-1
d_call: NA
j_call: TRBJ1-4
clone_size: few

cdr3_nt: TGTGCCAGCAGCCTTTACGGCGGGGGGGCCCTCGATGAGCAGTTCTTC
cdr3_aa: CASSLYGGGALDEQFF
v_call: TRBV11-2
d_call: TRBD2
j_call: TRBJ2-1
clone_size: NA

cdr3_nt: TGTGCCAGCAGCGATGGCAGGGCGGGGAGCAATCAGCCCCAGCATTTT
cdr3_aa: CASSDGRAGSNQPQHF
v_call: TRBV7-9
d_call: NA
j_call: TRBJ1-5
clone_size: NA

cdr3_nt: TGTGCCAGCGGGGCCACCAGACAGGGGAGTGGCGAGCAGTACTTC
cdr3_aa: CASGATRQGSGEQYF
v_call: TRBV5-8
d_call: TRBD1
j_call: TRBJ2-7
clone_size: NA

cdr3_nt: TGTGCCAGCTCACCGGTGGCGGGAGAAGTATCCTCTGGAAACACCATATATTTT
cdr3_aa: CASSPVAGEVSSGNTIYF
v_call: TRBV18
d_call: NA
j_call: TRBJ1-3
clone_size: NA

cdr3_nt: TGTGCCAGCAGACGGTACTCTAGCACAGATACGCAGTATTTT
cdr3_aa: CASRRYSSTDTQYF
v_call: TRBV27
d_call: NA
j_call: TRBJ2-3
clone_size: NA

cdr3_nt: TGTGCCAGCACCCGAGGGCCCTATAATTCACCCCTCCACTTT
cdr3_aa: CASTRGPYNSPLHF
v_call: TRBV7-9
d_call: NA
j_call: TRBJ1-6
clone_size: NA

cdr3_nt: TGTGCCAGCAGCGCGTCCGGGATTCGGGAGACCCAGTACTTC
cdr3_aa: CASSASGIRETQYF
v_call: TRBV7-2
d_call: NA
j_call: TRBJ2-5
clone_size: NA

cdr3_nt: TGTGCCATCAGGAACTCCGGGACAGGGGCAAACACTGAAGCTTTCTTT
cdr3_aa: CAIRNSGTGANTEAFF
v_call: TRBV10-3
d_call: TRBD1
j_call: TRBJ1-1
clone_size: NA

cdr3_nt: TGTGCCAGCAGCGTAGGTCCGGACAGTGGAATGTCCAATGAGCAGTTCTTC
cdr3_aa: CASSVGPDSGMSNEQFF
v_call: TRBV9
d_call: NA
j_call: TRBJ2-1
clone_size: NA

cdr3_nt: TGTGCCAGCAGTGGGACAGACACTGAAGCTTTCTTT
cdr3_aa: CASSGTDTEAFF
v_call: TRBV6-6
d_call: TRBD1
j_call: TRBJ1-1
clone_size: NA

cdr3_nt: TGCGCCAGCAGCTTGGTCTATGGGACTAGCGGGGGGGATGAGCAGTTCTTC
cdr3_aa: CASSLVYGTSGGDEQFF
v_call: TRBV5-1
d_call: TRBD2
j_call: TRBJ2-1
clone_size: NA

cdr3_nt: TGTGCCAGCAAACCTAGCGGGGGGGCCTCGGGGAAGACCCAGTACTTC
cdr3_aa: CASKPSGGASGKTQYF
v_call: TRBV27
d_call: TRBD2
j_call: TRBJ2-5
clone_size: NA

cdr3_nt: TGTGCCAGCAGCTTGCAGGACAGGGAATCTTCACCCCTCCACTTT
cdr3_aa: CASSLQDRESSPLHF
v_call: TRBV5-6
d_call: TRBD1
j_call: TRBJ1-6
clone_size: NA

cdr3_nt: TGTGCCAGCAGCTTACCCCCCGCCGGGACTAGCGGGGCAGATACGCAGTATTTT
cdr3_aa: CASSLPPAGTSGADTQYF
v_call: TRBV7-9
d_call: TRBD2
j_call: TRBJ2-3
clone_size: NA

cdr3_nt: TGTGCCAGCAGCTTGGGGACAGCTAATGAAAAACTGTTTTTT
cdr3_aa: CASSLGTANEKLFF
v_call: TRBV5-6
d_call: NA
j_call: TRBJ1-4
clone_size: NA

cdr3_nt: TGCGCCAGCAGCCCCATGGGCTCTGAAGCTTTCTTT
cdr3_aa: CASSPMGSEAFF
v_call: TRBV5-1
d_call: NA
j_call: TRBJ1-1
clone_size: once

cdr3_nt: TGTGCCAGCAGCTTAGGCCTTCTAGACAGGGGTTCTTCACCCCTCCACTTT
cdr3_aa: CASSLGLLDRGSSPLHF
v_call: TRBV13
d_call: TRBD1
j_call: TRBJ1-6
clone_size: once

cdr3_nt: TGTGCCAGCGGTGGGTCGACAGGGATGAACACTGAAGCTTTCTTT
cdr3_aa: CASGGSTGMNTEAFF
v_call: TRBV7-8
d_call: TRBD1
j_call: TRBJ1-1
clone_size: NA

cdr3_nt: TGTGCCAGCAGCCCATACACAGGACAGGGGACCCGAGAGTTCTTC
cdr3_aa: CASSPYTGQGTREFF
v_call: TRBV9
d_call: TRBD1
j_call: TRBJ2-1
clone_size: NA

cdr3_nt: TGTGCCAGCAGTTTCGACCCAGGGTCGGCGAGCACTGAAGCTTTCTTT
cdr3_aa: CASSFDPGSASTEAFF
v_call: TRBV6-5
d_call: NA
j_call: TRBJ1-1
clone_size: NA

cdr3_nt: TGTGCCAGCAGCCTCTCCCGGATCCCGGGGTCCCGGTACAATGAGCAGTTCTTC
cdr3_aa: CASSLSRIPGSRYNEQFF
v_call: TRBV11-1
d_call: NA
j_call: TRBJ2-1
clone_size: NA

cdr3_nt: TGTGCCAGCAGTCGGACAGGCGATATACTGATTAATGAGCAGTTCTTC
cdr3_aa: CASSRTGDILINEQFF
v_call: TRBV27
d_call: TRBD1
j_call: TRBJ2-1
clone_size: NA

cdr3_nt: TGTGCCAGCAGCTTAGCGGGACAGGCAAACTATGGCTACACCTTC
cdr3_aa: CASSLAGQANYGYTF
v_call: TRBV7-2
d_call: TRBD1
j_call: TRBJ1-2
clone_size: NA

cdr3_nt: TGCGCCAGCAGCTTGGGGGGCAGAGCCTACAATGAGCAGTTCTTC
cdr3_aa: CASSLGGRAYNEQFF
v_call: TRBV5-1
d_call: NA
j_call: TRBJ2-1
clone_size: once

cdr3_nt: TGTGCCAGCAGCTCTGGACTAGCGGGGACTAGTGAGCAGTTCTTC
cdr3_aa: CASSSGLAGTSEQFF
v_call: TRBV7-9
d_call: TRBD2
j_call: TRBJ2-1
clone_size: NA

cdr3_nt: TGTGCCAGCAGCCCACGAGTCTCCTCAGGATCCTACGAGCAGTACTTC
cdr3_aa: CASSPRVSSGSYEQYF
v_call: TRBV14
d_call: NA
j_call: TRBJ2-7
clone_size: NA

cdr3_nt: TGTGCCATCAGTGATATGAGCGGGGGACCCTTCGAGCAGTACTTC
cdr3_aa: CAISDMSGGPFEQYF
v_call: TRBV10-3
d_call: TRBD2
j_call: TRBJ2-7
clone_size: once

cdr3_nt: TGCAGCGTTGACAACTCGGCGGGGGAGACCACAGATACGCAGTATTTT
cdr3_aa: CSVDNSAGETTDTQYF
v_call: TRBV29-1
d_call: TRBD2
j_call: TRBJ2-3
clone_size: NA